This T cell receptor beta chain was obtained from a study of shared T cell receptors in the human thymus. Only in-frame clones appear in the TCRdb table, and some are missing; sequencing was by immunoSEQ multiplex PCR. This sample has hundreds of thousands of clones, with about 89% found just once. Germline assignment: CDR1 ENHRY and CDR2 SYGVKD. The V segment lost 4 bases and the J segment 4 bases; nucleotides outside the gene matches: 11. The CDR3 contains 16 residues. These same data were also listed under a study on human thymus T cells. That paper states: It was from resections taken during corrective heart surgery that the thymus tissue came. Within thymic and blood repertoires, V and J gene usage appeared to be biased. What related research reported was that thymic repertoires overlapped highly among unrelated individuals.

This clonotype was obtained from a boy under two years old with a congenital heart defect. The J gene is TRBJ2-3, the V gene TRBV10-3, with 7 bases lining up with TRBD1. Sequenced sample: thymocytes. CDR3: CAISAERRQGADTQYF. The CDR3 bases are TGTGCCATCAGTGCAGAGCGTCGTCAGGGGGCAGATACGCAGTATTTT.